The sequence of this TCR beta chain was determined in a study of response to subunit inactivated influenza vaccine. Each CDR3 protein gets one entry after TCRdb re-called the RT-PCR reads with MiXCR. The data contain roughly 700,000 distinct CDR3 sequences, approximately 15% of them singletons. The CDR3 totals 12 residues. In germline, CDR1 is SNHLY, CDR2 FYNNEI. V lost 3 bases and J 3 bases, leaving 3 bases between the germline ends. The source material was PBMCs from blood, sampled 14 days before vaccination. This chain links TRBV2 with TRBJ2-1; D unclear. The receptor's source is a man between 50 and 59 years old who received an inactivated influenza vaccine. The CDR3 bases are TGTGCCAGCAGTGACCACTACAATGAGCAGTTCTTC. Translated: CASSDHYNEQFF.